Each of the 14 T cell receptor beta chains below was sequenced from the same sample in a study of memory CD8 T cells in hepatitis C reinfection. Repertoires were generated with immunoSEQ multiplex PCR, while TCRdb's copy carries only in-frame clones and drops some. The top ten clones hold 0.9% to 1.1% of a sample with approximately 52,000 clones, roughly 86% of them seen once. Time point specified: pre-reinfection, 55 to 20 weeks before reinfection detection. Sorted cells were sequenced directly ex vivo without any in vitro expansion. The source material was naive CD8+ T cells sorted from blood. Every receptor here comes from a man younger than 35 with hepatitis C virus infection.

V gene TRBV6-6 combines with J gene TRBJ1-6; D call uncertain. The CDR3 covers 14 residues. Trimming left V 0 bases short and J 7 bases short, with 7 bases between. The germline gives CDR1 MNHNY, CDR2 SVGAGI (reference sequence). The CDR3 is CASSYSYGNSPLHF. In nucleotides, the CDR3 is TGTGCCAGCAGTTACTCGTACGGGAATTCACCCCTCCACTTT.

The genes are TRBV19 and TRBJ1-5; D unclear. Between the trimmed V and J ends, which lost 5 bases and 0 bases, there was a span of 11 bases. The CDR3 extends over 15 amino acids. The germline V gene has CDR1 LNHDA and CDR2 SQIVND (reference sequence). The CDR3 sequence is CASSPQSTSNQPQHF. For the CDR3, the DNA is TGTGCCAGTAGTCCCCAGTCAACTAGCAATCAGCCCCAGCATTTT.

The rearrangement joins TRBV2 to TRBJ2-1, with TRBD2 as a possible D gene (6 bases). The germline gives CDR1 SNHLY, CDR2 FYNNEI. The V end lost 5 bases, the J end lost 5 bases, and 10 bases lay between the germline ends. The CDR3 contains 13 residues. The CDR3 sequence is CASSLGTDNEQFF. CDR3 nucleotide sequence: TGTGCCAGCAGTCTCGGGACTGACAATGAGCAGTTCTTC. Complete variable domain (other parts from reference TRBV2 and TRBJ2-1): EPEVTQTPSHQVTQMGQEVILRCVPISNHLYFYWYRQILGQKVEFLVSFYNNEISEKSEIFDDQFSVERPDGSNFTLKIRSTKLEDSAMYFCASSLGTDNEQFFGPGTRLTVL.

The rearrangement uses TRBV5-6 and TRBJ2-3; 7 nucleotides match TRBD2. Per the germline V gene, CDR1 is SGHDT and CDR2 is YYEEEE. CDR3 size: 16 residues. With 0 bases clipped from V and 6 bases from J, the junction kept 10 bases outside the gene matches. For the CDR3, the DNA is TGTGCCAGCAGCTTGGAGTCTTCGGGGGGTGGTGATACGCAGTATTTT. Protein product: CASSLESSGGGDTQYF.

The rearrangement joins TRBV6-5 to TRBJ2-2; maybe TRBD2 (5 bases). Germline assignment: CDR1 MNHEY and CDR2 SVGAGI. The CDR3 sequence is 16 residues long. Trimming pared 2 bases from V and 0 bases from J, leaving 10 bases between. DNA of the CDR3: TGTGCCAGCAGTTACGACGGGGATTCGAACACCGGGGAGCTGTTTTTT. This encodes CASSYDGDSNTGELFF.

In the case of this clone: The junction does not match germline at one end; this may be a read error. The same CDR3 is also encoded by other DNA sequences in this sample. The V call is TRBV5-1, the J call TRBJ1-2; D is undetermined. This CDR3 has 13 amino acids. Germline V gene data show CDR1 as SGHRS and CDR2 as YFSETQ. CDR3 DNA: TGTGCCAGCAGCCCTAACTTAAACTATGGCTACACCTTC. It is translated as CASSPNLNYGYTF. Based on the CDR3 plus reference TRBV5-1 and TRBJ1-2, the full variable domain is KAGVTQTPRYLIKTRGQQVTLSCSPISGHRSVSWYQQTPGQGLQFLFEYFSETQRNKGNFPGRFSGRQFSNSRSEMNVSTLELGDSALYLCASSPNLNYGYTFGSGTRLTVV.

The V gene is TRBV30, the J gene TRBJ1-1; possible D gene TRBD1, 6 bases. Germline V gene data show CDR1 as GTSNPN and CDR2 as SVGIG (reference sequence). The length of the CDR3 is 13 residues. V lost 3 bases to trimming and J lost 11 bases, with 19 bases between them. This CDR3 reads CAWSSGDIRSAFF. DNA of the CDR3: TGTGCCTGGAGCTCAGGGGATATACGTTCGGCTTTCTTT.

A note on this clone: The same CDR3 is also encoded by other DNA sequences in this sample. The chain is built from TRBV7-3 and TRBJ1-5, with D possibly matching TRBD1 (6 bases). Trimming removed 5 bases at V and 7 bases at J, with 12 bases between. The CDR3 has 13 amino acids. Germline CDR1 SGHTA, CDR2 FQGTGA. The CDR3 nucleotides are TGTGCCAGCAGCCCGACAGGATCGCAGCCCCAGCATTTT. Amino acids: CASSPTGSQPQHF.

This chain connects TRBV7-8 to TRBJ2-1; tentative D call: TRBD1 (6 bases). The CDR3 has 13 residues. V gave up 5 bases and J gave up 5 bases, with 10 bases separating them. Germline CDR1 and CDR2: SGHVS and FQNEAQ. The CDR3 DNA is TGTGCCAGCAGCCACAGGGATAACAATGAGCAGTTCTTC. Its translation is CASSHRDNNEQFF.

This sequence joins TRBV5-5 and TRBJ2-5; 7 bases are shared with TRBD1. The CDR3 has 18 amino acids. The germline CDR1 and CDR2 sequences are SGHKS and YYEKEE (reference sequence). The ends lost 3 bases at V and 1 base at J; junction bases unmatched: 15. CDR3 in amino acids: CASSWDPDRPGSQETQYF. The DNA of the CDR3 is TGTGCCAGCAGCTGGGACCCGGACAGGCCAGGTTCCCAAGAGACCCAGTACTTC. The whole variable domain, remainder taken from reference TRBV5-5 and TRBJ2-5, is DAGVTQSPTHLIKTRGQQVTLRCSPISGHKSVSWYQQVLGQGPQFIFQYYEKEERGRGNFPDRFSARQFPNYSSELNVNALLLGDSALYLCASSWDPDRPGSQETQYFGPGTRLLVL.

This clone was seen a handful of times. This chain uses TRBV5-6 with TRBJ1-1; no firm D call. Germline-derived CDR1 and CDR2 are SGHDT and YYEEEE. Trimming removed 2 bases from V and 1 base from J, with 3 bases in between. The CDR3 runs 12 residues. The CDR3 loop is CASSFQNTEAFF. CDR3 DNA: TGTGCCAGCAGCTTCCAGAACACTGAAGCTTTCTTT.

The chain links TRBV11-2 to TRBJ1-2, with D perhaps TRBD1 (5 bases). V shed 3 bases and J shed 4 bases, with 15 bases lying between them. Looked up from germline, CDR1 is SGHAT and CDR2 is FQNNGV. This CDR3 contains 15 residues. The CDR3 sequence is CASSFFTGGSYGYTF. In DNA form, the CDR3 reads TGTGCCAGCAGCTTCTTTACCGGGGGTTCCTATGGCTACACCTTC. The full variable domain, with the rest looked up from reference TRBV11-2 and TRBJ1-2, is EAGVAQSPRYKIIEKRQSVAFWCNPISGHATLYWYQQILGQGPKLLIQFQNNGVVDDSQLPKDRFSAERLKGVDSTLKIQPAKLEDSAVYLCASSFFTGGSYGYTFGSGTRLTVV.

The chain joins TRBV27 to TRBJ2-7; a possible D gene is TRBD2 (6 bases). Trimming stripped 3 bases from V and 3 bases from J, with 12 bases between. This CDR3 has 14 amino acids. The germline gives CDR1 MNHEY, CDR2 SMNVEV (reference sequence). The DNA of the CDR3 is TGTGCCAGCAGTTTGGGGGGTAAAAACTACGAGCAGTACGTC. Amino acid sequence: CASSLGGKNYEQYV.

The rearrangement links TRBV5-5 to TRBJ2-7; 11 bases map to TRBD2. This CDR3 has 15 amino acids. From germline, CDR1 is SGHKS and CDR2 YYEKEE (reference sequence). V shed 0 bases and J 7 bases; nucleotides not matched to a gene: 6. CDR3: CASSLGARLAGEQYV. In DNA form, the CDR3 reads TGTGCCAGCAGCTTGGGGGCTAGACTAGCGGGGGAGCAGTACGTC.